This T cell receptor beta chain was documented in a study of Ad26.COV2.S vaccination and SARS-CoV-2 variants. For the study at large: By the intramuscular route, Ad26.COV2.S was given once, or twice 56 days apart.

The CDR3 extends over 13 amino acids. CDR1 is SNHLY and CDR2 is FYNNEI in the germline V gene. V was cut by 6 bases and J by 7 bases, with 10 bases left in between. Treatment here: around 19 received Ad26.COV2.S at low or high dose, single or two shots; roughly five received placebo; per-sample allocation not given. Samples were taken on day 63 after the first vaccine or placebo injection. Assay used: immunoSEQ multiplex PCR; TCRdb lists only in-frame clones, some missing. Among a few hundred thousand clones listed, 90% were seen once. This chain links TRBV2 with TRBJ1-6; weak D call: TRBD1 (6 bases). The source was peripheral blood, collected in a trial of Ad26.COV2.S vaccine versus placebo. The receptor was derived from a person between 18 and 60 years old who received the Ad26.COV2.S COVID-19 vaccine or a placebo. The CDR3 coding sequence is TGTGCCAGCAGATGGACAGCGAATTCACCCCTCCACTTT. Protein sequence: CASRWTANSPLHF.